This entry is about one T cell receptor (beta chain). Its antigen is not yet known. The junction differs from germline at one of its ends, possibly a read error. These data belong to a study of OX40 agonist ivuxolimab in advanced cancers. The study in broad terms: The costimulatory receptor OX40 (CD134) was targeted by ivuxolimab, a fully human IgG2 agonistic monoclonal antibody. Intravenous ivuxolimab was administered to patients every 2 weeks at six dose levels: 0.01, 0.1, 0.3, 1.5, 3 and 10 mg/kg. Of the roughly 52 dose-escalation patients, hepatocellular carcinoma was present in around 20, melanoma in approximately 15, renal cell carcinoma in 9 and head and neck cancer in 9. A male proportion of 82.7% and a mean age of around 60 years, ranging from roughly 23 to 90, were recorded for the dose-escalation cohort. Prior anti-PD-1, anti-PD-L1 or anti-CTLA-4 therapy was permitted, and checkpoint inhibitors had been received by around 40% of dose-escalation patients. Partial responses occurred in three dose-escalation patients: two with cutaneous melanoma and one with hepatocellular carcinoma. Peripheral TCRbeta sequencing was intended to test whether TCR sequence diversity was altered and clonal T-cell expansion was caused by ivuxolimab. The paper reports the monotherapy dose-escalation portion (N of about 50 patients) of the phase I ivuxolimab trial.

The trial excluded patients who had a history of autoimmune disease or were on systemic immunosuppression. Peripheral blood for TCR sequencing was collected from all dose cohorts at baseline, on cycle 4 day 1, and on cycle 7 day 1. Samples were obtained from an open-label, multicenter, first-in-human phase I dose-escalation trial of ivuxolimab. Adults with locally advanced or metastatic head and neck squamous cell, hepatocellular, melanoma or renal cell carcinoma were enrolled in the trial. CD4+ and CD8+ T cells were sorted separately from peripheral blood before TCR sequencing. Genomic DNA was isolated from the sorted cells so that the TCRbeta CDR3 region could be sequenced. The immunoSEQ Assay was used to sequence the TCRbeta CDR3 regions. The table was pulled from immuneACCESS by TCRdb, which kept in-frame rearrangements only. Such tables lose some clones; where checked, under half of the loss comes from unresolved V genes, and the rest has no known cause. Across this sample there are some 70,000 clones, with 80% to 90% seen only once. Together, the top ten hold around 0.73% of the sample.

The CDR3 has 15 amino acids, counting the end cysteine and phenylalanine. Just CDR3 DNA is preserved here, 45 bases in frame from base 1. CDR1 and CDR2, per the germline V gene, are MNHEY and SVGAGI. The full study reports these points: Low levels of normalized T-cell clonal expansion were also seen in some patients who did not respond. After ivuxolimab, expanded clones were on average more numerous among CD8+ T cells than among CD4+ T cells. Antigen specificity was not determined for the clonally expanded peripheral T cells. In partial responders in the 0.1-3.0 mg/kg groups, normalized peripheral clonal expansion was found to be among the lowest, especially among CD8+ T cells. At doses of 0.1 to 3.0 mg/kg, clonal expansion of both CD4+ and CD8+ blood T cells was observed from baseline to week 6.

This receptor chain uses TRBV6-5 and TRBJ1-4, and TRBD1 matches 7 of the central bases. The sample in question was CD4+ or CD8+ T cells sorted from blood, obtained in a trial of the OX40 agonist ivuxolimab. The TCR was taken from an adult with an advanced solid tumor such as melanoma, head and neck, liver or kidney cancer. The CDR3 region has the sequence CASSHSGGSNEKLFF. The nucleotides are TGTGCCAGCAGTCACTCAGGGGGTTCTAATGAAAAACTGTTTTTT.